This TCR beta chain was identified during a study of Ad26.COV2.S vaccination and SARS-CoV-2 variants. Background on the study: Ad26.COV2.S shots went into the muscle once or twice, 56 days apart.

As for treatment: 15 to 20 received Ad26.COV2.S at low or high dose, single or two shots; roughly five received placebo; per-sample allocation not given. Sampling was done on day 63 after the first vaccine or placebo injection. V lost 2 bases to trimming and J lost 9 bases, with 14 bases between them. Germline values: CDR1 SGHNT, CDR2 YENEEA. CDR3 length equals 14 residues. Clones were sequenced by immunoSEQ multiplex PCR, and TCRdb holds only the in-frame ones, with some missing. This table holds 400,000 to 450,000 clones, about nine tenths found once. The gene calls are TRBV11-3 and TRBJ2-1; D ambiguous. The TCR originated in a person between 18 and 65 years old who received the Ad26.COV2.S COVID-19 vaccine or a placebo. The sequences come from peripheral blood, collected in a trial of Ad26.COV2.S vaccine versus placebo. The chain's CDR3 is CASSLRVWVFEQFF. CDR3 DNA sequence: TGTGCCAGCAGCTTAAGGGTCTGGGTTTTTGAGCAGTTCTTC.